The clone carrying this T cell receptor beta chain appeared many times. Every patient had bone marrow sampled while the disease was active. From around 0.4 ug of RNA, a library with molecular barcoded alpha/delta and beta/gamma adaptors was made. TCRdb itself ran the reads through MiXCR, one entry per CDR3 protein. The sample has some 130,000 distinct CDR3 sequences, 10% to 15% seen once; the top ten hold roughly 11%. These data belong to a study of read filtering for tumor transcriptome and immune sequencing. As for the study in general: R-ISS stage counts were 8 for I, roughly 15 for II, about seven for III. Whole-transcriptome libraries were prepared after DNase treatment. RNA-seq yielded only about 75 to 1273 TCR reads, IR-seq about 3.5 to 11 million.

The receptor's source is a donor older than 35 with multiple myeloma. Sequences were obtained from a population of CD138-negative cells sorted from bone marrow.

CDR3 sequence: CSVGAGETQYF. The CDR3 bases are TGCAGCGTGGGGGCAGGGGAGACCCAGTACTTC. The genes are TRBV29-1 and TRBJ2-5; a weak D match, TRBD1 (6 bases). CDR1 is SQVTM, CDR2 ANQGSEA, per germline. The CDR3 extends over 11 amino acids. V was clipped by 6 bases and J by 5 bases, with 10 bases between them. Full variable domain (missing parts from reference TRBV29-1 and TRBJ2-5): SAVISQKPSRDICQRGTSLTIQCQVDSQVTMMFWYRQQPGQSLTLIATANQGSEATYESGFVIDKFPISRPNLTFSTLTVSNMSPEDSSIYLCSVGAGETQYFGPGTRLLVL.